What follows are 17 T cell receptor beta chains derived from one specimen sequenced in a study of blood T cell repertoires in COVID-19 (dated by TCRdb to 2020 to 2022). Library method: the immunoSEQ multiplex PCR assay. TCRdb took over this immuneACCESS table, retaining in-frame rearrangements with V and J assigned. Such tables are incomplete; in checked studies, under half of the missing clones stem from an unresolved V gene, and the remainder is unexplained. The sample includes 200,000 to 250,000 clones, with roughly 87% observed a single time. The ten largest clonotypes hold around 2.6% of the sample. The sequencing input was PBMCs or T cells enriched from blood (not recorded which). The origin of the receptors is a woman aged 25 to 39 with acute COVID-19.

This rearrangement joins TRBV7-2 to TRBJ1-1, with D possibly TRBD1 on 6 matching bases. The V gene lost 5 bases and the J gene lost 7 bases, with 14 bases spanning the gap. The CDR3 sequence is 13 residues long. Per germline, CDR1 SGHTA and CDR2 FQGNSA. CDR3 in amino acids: CASSPKGEGEAFF. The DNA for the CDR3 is TGTGCCAGCAGCCCAAAGGGGGAGGGTGAAGCTTTCTTT. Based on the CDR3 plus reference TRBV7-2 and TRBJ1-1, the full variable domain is GAGVSQSPSNKVTEKGKDVELRCDPISGHTALYWYRQSLGQGLEFLIYFQGNSAPDKSGLPSDRFSAERTGGSVSTLTIQRTQQEDSAVYLCASSPKGEGEAFFGQGTRLTVV.

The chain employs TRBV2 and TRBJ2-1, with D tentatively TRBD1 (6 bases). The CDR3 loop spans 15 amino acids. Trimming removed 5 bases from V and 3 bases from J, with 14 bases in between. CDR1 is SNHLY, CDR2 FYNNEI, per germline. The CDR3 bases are TGTGCCAGCAGTAGGTTGGGGGCCGGCTACAATGAGCAGTTCTTC. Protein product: CASSRLGAGYNEQFF.

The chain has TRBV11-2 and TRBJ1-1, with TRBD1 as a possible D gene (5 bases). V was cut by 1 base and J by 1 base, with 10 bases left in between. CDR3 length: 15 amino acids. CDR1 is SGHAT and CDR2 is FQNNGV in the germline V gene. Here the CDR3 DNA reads TGTGCCAGCAGCTTAGCAATCGGGGGGAACACTGAAGCTTTCTTT. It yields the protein CASSLAIGGNTEAFF.

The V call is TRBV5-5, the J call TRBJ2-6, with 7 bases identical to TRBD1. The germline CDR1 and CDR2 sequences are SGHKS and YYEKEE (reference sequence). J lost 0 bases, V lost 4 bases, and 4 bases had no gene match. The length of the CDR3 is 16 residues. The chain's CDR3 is CASSRRTGSGANVLTF. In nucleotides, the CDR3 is TGTGCCAGCAGCAGGCGGACAGGCTCTGGGGCCAACGTCCTGACTTTC.

Here the CDR3 reads CASSGHRPQETQYF. Here the CDR3 DNA reads TGTGCCAGCAGTGGCCACAGGCCTCAAGAGACCCAGTACTTC. V is TRBV6-2 or TRBV6-3 and J is TRBJ2-5, with a weak D call TRBD1 (5 bases). The CDR3 covers 14 residues. Germline CDR1 and CDR2: MNHEY and SVGEGT. V dropped 5 bases and J dropped 2 bases, with 12 bases sitting between them.

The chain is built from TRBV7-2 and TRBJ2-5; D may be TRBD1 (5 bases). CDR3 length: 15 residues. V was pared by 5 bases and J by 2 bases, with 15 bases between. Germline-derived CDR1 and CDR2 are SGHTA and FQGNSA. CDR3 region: CASSPQGTTQETQYF. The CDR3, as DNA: TGTGCCAGCAGCCCCCAGGGCACGACTCAAGAGACCCAGTACTTC.

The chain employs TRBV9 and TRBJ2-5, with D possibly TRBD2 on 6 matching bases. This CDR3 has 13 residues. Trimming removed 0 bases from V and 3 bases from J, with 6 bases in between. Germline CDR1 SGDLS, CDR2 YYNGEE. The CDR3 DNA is TGTGCCAGCAGCGTAGGGAGGGAAGAGACCCAGTACTTC. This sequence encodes CASSVGREETQYF.

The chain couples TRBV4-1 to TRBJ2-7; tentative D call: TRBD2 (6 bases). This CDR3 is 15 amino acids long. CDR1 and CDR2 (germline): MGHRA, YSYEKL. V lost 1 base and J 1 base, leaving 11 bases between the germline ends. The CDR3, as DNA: TGCGCCAGCAGCCAAGGGGGACTCTTATCCTACGAGCAGTACTTC. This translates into CASSQGGLLSYEQYF.

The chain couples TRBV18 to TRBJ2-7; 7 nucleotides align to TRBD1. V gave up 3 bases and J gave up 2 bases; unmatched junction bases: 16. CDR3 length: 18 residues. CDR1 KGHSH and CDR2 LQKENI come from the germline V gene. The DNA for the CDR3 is TGTGCCAGCTCACCCCTTCTGGCCGGGACAGAGCCAACCTACGAGCAGTACTTC. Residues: CASSPLLAGTEPTYEQYF.

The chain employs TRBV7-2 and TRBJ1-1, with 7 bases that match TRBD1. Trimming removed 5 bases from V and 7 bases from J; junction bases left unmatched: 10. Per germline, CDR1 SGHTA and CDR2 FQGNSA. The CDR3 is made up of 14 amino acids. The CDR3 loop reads CASSPLGGTVEAFF. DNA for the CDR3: TGTGCCAGCAGCCCATTAGGTGGGACAGTTGAAGCTTTCTTT.

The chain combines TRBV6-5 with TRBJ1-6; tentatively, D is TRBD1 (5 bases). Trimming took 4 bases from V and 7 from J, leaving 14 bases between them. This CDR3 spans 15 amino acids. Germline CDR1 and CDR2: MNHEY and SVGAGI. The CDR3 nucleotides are TGTGCCAGCAGTTGGGGACTTCATCAAAATTCACCCCTCCACTTT. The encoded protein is CASSWGLHQNSPLHF.

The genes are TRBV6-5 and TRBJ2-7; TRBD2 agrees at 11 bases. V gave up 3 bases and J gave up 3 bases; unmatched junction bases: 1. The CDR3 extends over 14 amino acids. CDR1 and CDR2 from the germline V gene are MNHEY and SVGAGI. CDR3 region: CASSYGTSGYEQYF. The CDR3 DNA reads TGTGCCAGCAGTTATGGGACTAGCGGCTACGAGCAGTACTTC.

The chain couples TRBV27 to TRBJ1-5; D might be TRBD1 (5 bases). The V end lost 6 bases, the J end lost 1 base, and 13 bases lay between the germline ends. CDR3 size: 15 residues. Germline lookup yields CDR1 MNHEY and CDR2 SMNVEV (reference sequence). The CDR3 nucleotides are TGTGCCAGCAGGGAGGGGCTTATCAGCAATCAGCCCCAGCATTTT. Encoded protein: CASREGLISNQPQHF.

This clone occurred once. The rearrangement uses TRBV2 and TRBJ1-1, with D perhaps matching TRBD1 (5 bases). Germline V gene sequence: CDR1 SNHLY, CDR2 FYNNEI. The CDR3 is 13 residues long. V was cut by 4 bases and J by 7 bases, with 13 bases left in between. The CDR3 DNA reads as TGTGCCAGCAGTGGTCTCAGGGAAGGTGAAGCTTTCTTT. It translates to CASSGLREGEAFF.

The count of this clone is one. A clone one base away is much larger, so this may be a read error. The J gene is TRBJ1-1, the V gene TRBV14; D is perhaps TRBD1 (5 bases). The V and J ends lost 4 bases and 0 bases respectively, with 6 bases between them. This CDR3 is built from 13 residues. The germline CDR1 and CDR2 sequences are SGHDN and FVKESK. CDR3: CASSPTVNTEAFF. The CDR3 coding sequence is TGTGCCAGCAGCCCGACAGTGAACACTGAAGCTTTCTTT. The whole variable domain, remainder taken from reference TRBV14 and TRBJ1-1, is EAGVTQFPSHSVIEKGQTVTLRCDPISGHDNLYWYRRVMGKEIKFLLHFVKESKQDESGMPNNRFLAERTGGTYSTLKVQPAELEDSGVYFCASSPTVNTEAFFGQGTRLTVV.

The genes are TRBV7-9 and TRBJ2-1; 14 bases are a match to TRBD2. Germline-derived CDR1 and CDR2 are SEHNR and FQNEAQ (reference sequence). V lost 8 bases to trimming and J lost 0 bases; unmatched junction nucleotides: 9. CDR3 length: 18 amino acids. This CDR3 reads CASWRTSGGNRSYNEQFF. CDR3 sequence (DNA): TGTGCCAGCTGGAGGACTAGCGGGGGGAACCGCTCCTACAATGAGCAGTTCTTC.

DNA of the CDR3: TGTGCCAGCACCCCGTACGGACAGGGGACGAAAGGGGCCAACGTCCTGACTTTC. This encodes CASTPYGQGTKGANVLTF. V usage is TRBV6-2 or TRBV6-3 and J usage is TRBJ2-6, with 9 bases lining up with TRBD1. The CDR3 consists of 18 residues. V shed 7 bases, J shed 4 bases, and the junction held 14 bases outside the gene matches. Germline CDR1 is MNHEY and CDR2 is SVGEGT.